This T cell receptor (beta chain) was sequenced during a study of Ad26.COV2.S vaccination and SARS-CoV-2 variants. Looking at the study overall: Ad26.COV2.S given intramuscularly, once or twice 56 days apart.

As to treatment: approximately 18 received Ad26.COV2.S at low or high dose, single or two shots; about 5 received placebo; per-sample allocation not given. Material that was analyzed had been drawn on day 63 after the first vaccine or placebo injection. A Boston adult aged 18-55 years was the donor. Measured with immunoSEQ multiplex PCR; TCRdb has only the in-frame clones, and not every one. The sample has approximately 300,000 clones, about 82% seen once. With 3 bases clipped from V and 1 base from J, the junction kept 10 bases outside the gene matches. CDR3 length: 17 residues. The germline CDR1 and CDR2 sequences are DFQATT and SNEGSKA (reference sequence). This clone was recorded at least ten times.

The specimen comprised peripheral blood, sampled in a trial of Ad26.COV2.S vaccine versus placebo. The V gene is TRBV20-1, the J gene TRBJ1-4, with TRBD1 matching over 8 bases. The sequence derives from a person aged 18-60 years who received the Ad26.COV2.S COVID-19 vaccine or a placebo. The CDR3 region is CSASRLTGGGTNEKLFF. The CDR3 region has the DNA TGCAGTGCTAGTAGGCTAACAGGGGGGGGAACTAATGAAAAACTGTTTTTT.